This T cell receptor beta chain was recorded in a study of breast tumors, draining lymph nodes, adjacent tissues. In this sample, this clonotype turned up many times. Its antigen is still unknown. The junction and the germline gene differ at one end; a read error may be behind it. The lymph nodes were axillary draining lymph nodes from breast cancer patients. The germline CDR1 and CDR2 sequences are SGHVS and FNYEAQ. This CDR3 comprises 15 residues. TCRdb independently ran MiXCR on the multiplex PCR reads; one entry per CDR3 protein. The sample has around 140,000 distinct CDR3 sequences, about a fifth seen once. Points from the study as a whole: Luminal-like breast cancer showed significantly greater tumor-nontumor repertoire similarity than basal-like breast cancer did. Tumors had less TCR diversity than lymph nodes, more than nontumor tissue. Data only fit, rather than demonstrated, lymph node origin of most tumor T cells. Findings are consistent with lymph node origin and intratumoral expansion of most tumor T cells.

This chain connects TRBV7-6 to TRBJ2-2, with TRBD2 identical over 9 bases. What was sequenced was axillary lymph node tissue. The origin of this receptor is a female donor with breast cancer. Some clones in this sample may be carry-over from other donors' samples. CDR3 in amino acids: CVSSYGLANTGELFF. CDR3 sequence (DNA): TGTGTCAGCAGCTACGGACTAGCGAATACCGGGGAGCTGTTTTTT.